This T cell receptor (beta chain) derives from a study of spatial heterogeneity in lung cancer. Findings of the study overall: Blood contained ubiquitous expanded tumor TCRs more at resection than at follow-up.

In TCRdb, the 5' RACE reads were re-called with MiXCR into one record per CDR3 protein. The sample lists 36,000 or so distinct CDR3 sequences; around 5.2% were seen once. Noted time point: sample taken at primary tumor resection. Sequencing of whole RNA from tumor, nontumor lung or frozen PBMC involved no sorting. This clonotype was seen many times. Its antigen is still unknown. The V end was cut by 0 bases, the J end by 5 bases, with 17 bases between. Germline assignment: CDR1 DFQATT and CDR2 SNEGSKA (reference sequence). The CDR3 runs to 15 residues. This receptor was obtained from a female donor with early-stage non-small cell lung cancer. This sequence joins TRBV20-1 and TRBJ2-7, with D possibly TRBD1 on 6 matching bases. The sample was PBMCs, taken at surgery. The CDR3 sequence: CSARDPKGESHEQYF. The CDR3 DNA sequence: TGCAGTGCTAGAGATCCGAAGGGGGAGTCCCACGAGCAGTACTTC.